This T cell receptor beta chain came from a study of breast tumors, draining lymph nodes, adjacent tissues. Overall study findings and caveats: Luminal-like breast cancer showed significantly higher tumor–nontumor repertoire similarity than basal-like. Compared with lymph nodes, tumors were less diverse; compared with nontumor tissue, more. Tumor T cell lymph node origin was a supported hypothesis, not proven.

One entry per CDR3 protein results from TCRdb running MiXCR on the multiplex PCR reads. The table shows 150,000 to 200,000 distinct CDR3 sequences, with 25% to 40% occurring only once. Samples came from axillary lymph nodes draining the breast cancer. The CDR3 spans 13 residues. V was cut by 4 bases and J by 3 bases, with 9 bases left in between. Germline CDR1 and CDR2: LNHDA and SQIVND (reference sequence). This clonotype has more than one count but fewer than ten. What it recognizes is unknown. Source material: axillary lymph node tissue. This TCR derives from a female donor with breast cancer. Some clones in this sample may be carry-over from other donors' samples. The chain carries TRBV19 and TRBJ1-1; no clear D. The DNA of the CDR3 is TGTGCCAGTAGTAAGGACTTCTACACTGAAGCTTTCTTT. Translation gives CASSKDFYTEAFF.